A single TCR beta chain is shown here with its context. Antigen: not known. Generated by immunoSEQ multiplex PCR, the TCRdb table keeps only in-frame clones and is missing some. Counted here are a few thousand clones, around 85% occurring once; the ten biggest clones make up approximately 8.8%. This entry belongs to a study of immune evolution from preneoplasia to lung adenocarcinoma. Study findings and constraints: From normal lung to invasive adenocarcinoma, top clone frequencies appeared to decrease.

V was trimmed by 6 bases and J by 1 base, leaving 15 bases between them. CDR1 is MRHNA, CDR2 SNTAGT, per germline. This CDR3 is 15 amino acids long. This clonotype was obtained from a person aged 50 to 59 with lung adenocarcinoma. V is TRBV6-4 and J is TRBJ1-1; D gene ambiguous. Source material: FFPE normal lung tissue adjacent to the tumor. The chain's CDR3 is CASRLTSQSNTEAFF. The CDR3 nucleotides read TGTGCCAGCAGACTGACATCCCAATCGAACACTGAAGCTTTCTTT.